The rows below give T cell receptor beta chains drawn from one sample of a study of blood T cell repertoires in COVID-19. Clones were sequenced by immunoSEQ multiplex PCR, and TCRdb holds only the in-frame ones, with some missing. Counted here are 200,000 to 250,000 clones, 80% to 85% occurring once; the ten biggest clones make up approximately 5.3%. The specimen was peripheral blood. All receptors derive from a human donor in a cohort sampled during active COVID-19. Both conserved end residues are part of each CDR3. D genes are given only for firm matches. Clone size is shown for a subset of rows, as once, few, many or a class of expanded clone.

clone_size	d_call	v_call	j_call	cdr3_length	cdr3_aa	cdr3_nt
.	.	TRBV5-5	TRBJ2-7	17	CASSSRPPGQQAYEQYF	TGTGCCAGCAGCTCCCGACCTCCGGGACAACAGGCATACGAGCAGTACTTC
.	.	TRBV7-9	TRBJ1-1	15	CASSFGVTLNTEAFF	TGTGCCAGCAGCTTCGGAGTTACCTTGAACACTGAAGCTTTCTTT
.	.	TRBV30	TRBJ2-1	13	CAWSSGLYNEQFF	TGTGCCTGGAGTTCGGGACTTTACAATGAGCAGTTCTTC
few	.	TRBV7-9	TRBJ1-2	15	CASSLMGGAPAGYTF	TGTGCCAGCAGCTTAATGGGTGGGGCCCCCGCTGGCTACACCTTC
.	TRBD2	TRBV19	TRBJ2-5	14	CASSTSGYQETQYF	TGTGCCAGTAGTACTAGCGGGTACCAAGAGACCCAGTACTTC
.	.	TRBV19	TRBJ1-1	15	CASTPEGGHATEAFF	TGTGCCAGTACCCCTGAGGGGGGGCATGCAACTGAAGCTTTCTTT
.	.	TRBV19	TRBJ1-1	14	CASSISGTVAEAFF	TGTGCCAGTAGTATAAGCGGGACGGTGGCTGAAGCTTTCTTT
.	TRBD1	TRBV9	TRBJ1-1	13	CASSGTGETEAFF	TGTGCCAGCAGCGGGACAGGGGAGACTGAAGCTTTCTTT
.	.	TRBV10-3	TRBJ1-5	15	CAISVGGNSNQPQHF	TGTGCCATCAGTGTCGGAGGAAATAGCAATCAGCCCCAGCATTTT
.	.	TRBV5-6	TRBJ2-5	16	CASILLRREVEETQYF	TGTGCCAGCATACTCCTTAGGAGAGAGGTGGAAGAGACCCAGTACTTC
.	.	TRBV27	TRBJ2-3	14	CASSLTGSTDTQYF	TGTGCCAGCAGTTTAACAGGAAGCACAGATACGCAGTATTTT
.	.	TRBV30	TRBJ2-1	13	CAGGGSSYNEQFF	TGTGCCGGGGGCGGGAGCTCCTACAATGAGCAGTTCTTC
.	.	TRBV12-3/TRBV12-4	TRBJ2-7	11	CASSQGSEQYF	TGTGCCAGCAGTCAGGGTTCCGAGCAGTACTTC
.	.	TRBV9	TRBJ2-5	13	CASSVRGAETQYF	TGTGCCAGCAGCGTACGGGGGGCCGAGACCCAGTACTTC
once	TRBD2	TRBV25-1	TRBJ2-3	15	CASSATSGVTDTQYF	TGTGCCAGCAGTGCGACTAGCGGGGTTACAGATACGCAGTATTTT
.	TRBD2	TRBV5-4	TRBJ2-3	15	CASSLNAGGTDTQYF	TGTGCCAGCAGCTTAAATGCGGGAGGCACAGATACGCAGTATTTT
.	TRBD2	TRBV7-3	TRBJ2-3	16	CASSLLAGGPRDTQYF	TGTGCCAGCAGCCTCCTAGCGGGAGGGCCTCGAGATACGCAGTATTTT
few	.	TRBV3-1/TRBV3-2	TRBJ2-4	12	CASGEGGNIQYF	TGTGCCAGTGGGGAAGGGGGAAACATTCAGTACTTC
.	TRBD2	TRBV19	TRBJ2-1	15	CASSPRTSGNNEQFF	TGTGCCAGTAGTCCTCGAACTAGCGGGAACAATGAGCAGTTCTTC
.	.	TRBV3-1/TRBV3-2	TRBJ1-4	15	CASSQVGRGNEKLFF	TGTGCCAGCAGCCAAGTAGGCAGGGGAAATGAAAAACTGTTTTTT
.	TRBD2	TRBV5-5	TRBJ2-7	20	CASSLPTYGTSGRALYEQYF	TGTGCCAGCAGCTTGCCGACCTATGGGACTAGCGGGAGGGCCTTGTACGAGCAGTACTTC
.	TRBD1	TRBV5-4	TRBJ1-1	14	CASTRGQKNTEAFF	TGTGCCAGCACCCGGGGACAGAAGAACACTGAAGCTTTCTTT
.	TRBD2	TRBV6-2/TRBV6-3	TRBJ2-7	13	CASSPGLAVVGGF	TGTGCCAGCAGTCCGGGACTAGCGGTTGTGGGTGGCTTC
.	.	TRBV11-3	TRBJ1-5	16	CASSLKGKNSNQPQHF	TGTGCCAGCAGCTTAAAGGGGAAGAATAGTAATCAGCCCCAGCATTTT
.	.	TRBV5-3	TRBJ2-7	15	CARSLGRACTYEQYF	TGTGCCAGAAGCTTGGGGCGGGCGTGTACCTACGAGCAGTACTTC
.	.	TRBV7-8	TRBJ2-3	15	CASSPRLYGQDTQYF	TGTGCCAGCAGTCCTCGACTCTACGGACAAGATACGCAGTATTTT
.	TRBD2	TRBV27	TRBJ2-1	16	CASSSLTSGSYNEQFF	TGTGCCAGCAGTTCCCTGACTAGCGGTTCCTACAATGAGCAGTTCTTC
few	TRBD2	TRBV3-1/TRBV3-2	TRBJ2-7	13	CASSYSGSYEQYF	TGTGCCAGCAGCTACAGCGGGAGCTACGAGCAGTACTTC
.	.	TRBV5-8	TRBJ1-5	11	CASSLVSEAAF	TGTGCCAGCAGCTTGGTTTCAGAGGCTGCTTTT
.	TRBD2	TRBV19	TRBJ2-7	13	CASSIGLAVEQYF	TGTGCCAGTAGTATAGGACTAGCGGTTGAGCAGTACTTC
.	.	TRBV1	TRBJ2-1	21	CTSTPGGGTSGRSGSYNEQFF	TGCACCAGCACCCCAGGGGGTGGGACTAGCGGGAGAAGCGGGTCCTACAATGAGCAGTTCTTC
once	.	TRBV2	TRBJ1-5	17	CASSSTRVPYSNQPQHF	TGTGCCAGCAGCTCCACCCGGGTCCCGTATAGCAATCAGCCCCAGCATTTT
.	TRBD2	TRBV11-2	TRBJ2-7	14	CASSRTSGSYEQYF	TGTGCCAGCAGCCGGACTAGCGGTTCCTACGAGCAGTACTTC
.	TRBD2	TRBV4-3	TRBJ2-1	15	CTSSLGLAGANEQFF	TGCACCAGCAGCCTAGGACTAGCGGGAGCCAATGAGCAGTTCTTC
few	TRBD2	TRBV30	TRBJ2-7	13	CACPLSGSDEQYF	TGTGCCTGCCCCCTTAGCGGGAGTGACGAGCAGTACTTC
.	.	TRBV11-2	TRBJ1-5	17	CASSSLGQGYSNQPQHF	TGTGCCAGCAGCTCTTTGGGGCAGGGGTATAGCAATCAGCCCCAGCATTTT
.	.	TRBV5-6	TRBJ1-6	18	CASSLGGWRGGYNSPLHF	TGTGCCAGCAGCTTAGGGGGTTGGCGCGGAGGTTATAATTCACCCCTCCACTTT
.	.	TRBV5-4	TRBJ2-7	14	CASSLGGETYEQYF	TGTGCCAGCAGCTTGGGCGGGGAGACCTACGAGCAGTACTTC
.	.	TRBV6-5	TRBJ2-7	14	CASIRHSKSYEQYF	TGTGCCAGCATCCGGCACAGCAAATCCTACGAGCAGTACTTC
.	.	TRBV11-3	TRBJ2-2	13	CASQGGNTGELFF	TGTGCCAGCCAGGGCGGGAACACCGGGGAGCTGTTTTTT
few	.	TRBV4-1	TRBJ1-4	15	CASSRAGATNEKLFF	TGCGCCAGCAGCCGCGCGGGGGCAACTAATGAAAAACTGTTTTTT
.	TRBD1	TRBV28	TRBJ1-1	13	CASKTGGGTEAFF	TGTGCCAGCAAGACAGGGGGGGGCACTGAAGCTTTCTTT
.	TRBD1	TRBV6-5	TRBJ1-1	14	CASSRDRGHTEAFF	TGTGCCAGCAGCAGGGACAGGGGGCATACTGAAGCTTTCTTT
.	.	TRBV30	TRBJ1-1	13	CAWSTGMNTEAFF	TGTGCCTGGAGTACGGGGATGAACACTGAAGCTTTCTTT
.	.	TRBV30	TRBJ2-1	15	CAWSVDSRRGTGQFF	TGTGCCTGGAGTGTAGACAGCCGCCGAGGTACGGGGCAGTTCTTC
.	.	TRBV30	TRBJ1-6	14	CAWRGMLGRSPLHF	TGTGCCTGGAGGGGGATGCTCGGGAGGTCACCCCTCCACTTT
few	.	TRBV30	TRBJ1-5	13	CAWSTGTNQPQHF	TGTGCCTGGAGTACAGGGACCAATCAGCCCCAGCATTTT
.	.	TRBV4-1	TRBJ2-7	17	CASSQVVRQGQPYEQYF	TGCGCCAGCAGCCAAGTAGTGCGGCAGGGGCAGCCCTACGAGCAGTACTTC
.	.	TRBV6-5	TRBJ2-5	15	CASRKRPLPQETQYF	TGTGCCAGCAGAAAGCGCCCACTACCACAAGAGACCCAGTACTTC
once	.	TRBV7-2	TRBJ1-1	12	CASSLGGISAFF	TGTGCCAGCAGCCTGGGGGGAATTTCGGCTTTCTTT